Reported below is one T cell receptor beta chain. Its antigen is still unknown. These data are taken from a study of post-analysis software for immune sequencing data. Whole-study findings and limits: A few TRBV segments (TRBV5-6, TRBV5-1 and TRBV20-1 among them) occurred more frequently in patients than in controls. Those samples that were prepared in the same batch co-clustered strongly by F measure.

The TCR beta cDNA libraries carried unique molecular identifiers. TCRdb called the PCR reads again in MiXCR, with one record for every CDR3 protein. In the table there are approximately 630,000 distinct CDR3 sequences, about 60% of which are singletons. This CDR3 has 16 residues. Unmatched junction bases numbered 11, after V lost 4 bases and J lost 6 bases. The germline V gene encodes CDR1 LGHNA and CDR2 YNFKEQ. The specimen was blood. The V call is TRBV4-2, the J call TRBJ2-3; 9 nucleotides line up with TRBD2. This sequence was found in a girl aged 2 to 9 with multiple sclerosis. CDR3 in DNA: TGTGCCAGCAGCCCGTCCGGCGGGGGGGCCGTGGATACGCAGTATTTT. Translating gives CASSPSGGGAVDTQYF.